This TCR beta chain was recorded in a study of cytomegalovirus exposure and HLA in healthy donors. The PCR ran on 60 Vbeta and 13 Jbeta primers. Measured with immunoSEQ multiplex PCR; TCRdb has only the in-frame clones, and not every one. Here the sample spans approximately 100,000 clones, 80% to 90% being singletons. Per germline, CDR1 SGHKS and CDR2 YYEKEE (reference sequence). J gave up 5 bases and V 0 bases, and 7 bases lay outside the gene matches. The CDR3 sequence is 15 residues long. This clone was counted a few times. What it binds is unknown. Study-level points and caveats: In a later analysis, HLA-associated TCR beta chains were more clonally expanded than equally common others. Across donors, presence/absence analyses took sequencing depth to be roughly uniform. The study dropped some indistinguishable V segments, TRBV6-2 and TRBV6-3 among them.

The TCR sequence derives from a woman between 18 and 29 years old in good health and CMV-seronegative. The J gene is TRBJ2-5, the V gene TRBV5-5, with TRBD1 matching over 7 bases. Source material: PBMCs. The CDR3 DNA reads as TGTGCCAGCAGCTTGGACAGGGGTGGTTTGGAGACCCAGTACTTC. Its protein is CASSLDRGGLETQYF.